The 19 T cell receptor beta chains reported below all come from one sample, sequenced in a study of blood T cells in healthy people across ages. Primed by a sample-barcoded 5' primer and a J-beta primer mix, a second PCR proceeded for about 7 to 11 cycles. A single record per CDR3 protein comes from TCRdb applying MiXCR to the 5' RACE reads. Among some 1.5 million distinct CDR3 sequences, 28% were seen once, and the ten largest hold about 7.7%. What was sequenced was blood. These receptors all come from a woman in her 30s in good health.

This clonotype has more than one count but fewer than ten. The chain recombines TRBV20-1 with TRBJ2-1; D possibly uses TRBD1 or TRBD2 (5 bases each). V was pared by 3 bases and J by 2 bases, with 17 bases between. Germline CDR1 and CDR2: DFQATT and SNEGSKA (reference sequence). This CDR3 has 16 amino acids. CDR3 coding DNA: TGCAGTGCTAGCCCCTCCGGGGCCGGGACCTACAATGAGCAGTTCTTC. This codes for CSASPSGAGTYNEQFF.

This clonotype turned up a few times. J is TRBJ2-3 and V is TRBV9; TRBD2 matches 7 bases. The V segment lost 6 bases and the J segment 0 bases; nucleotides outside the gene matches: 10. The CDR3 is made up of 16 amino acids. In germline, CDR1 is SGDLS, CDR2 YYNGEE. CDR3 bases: TGTGCCAGCATCGTGGGAGGGTCTTCTAGCACAGATACGCAGTATTTT. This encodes CASIVGGSSSTDTQYF.

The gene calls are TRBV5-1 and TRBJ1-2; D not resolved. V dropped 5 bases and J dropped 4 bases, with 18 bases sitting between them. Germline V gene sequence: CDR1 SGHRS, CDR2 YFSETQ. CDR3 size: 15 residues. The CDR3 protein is CASSPSVEGGYGYTF. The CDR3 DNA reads TGCGCCAGCAGTCCGTCCGTGGAGGGAGGCTATGGCTACACCTTC.

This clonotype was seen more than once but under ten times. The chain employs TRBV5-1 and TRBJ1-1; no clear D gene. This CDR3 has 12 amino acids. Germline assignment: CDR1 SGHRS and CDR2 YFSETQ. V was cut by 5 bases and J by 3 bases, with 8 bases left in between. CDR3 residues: CASRAMDTEAFF. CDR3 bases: TGCGCCAGCAGGGCAATGGACACTGAAGCTTTCTTT.

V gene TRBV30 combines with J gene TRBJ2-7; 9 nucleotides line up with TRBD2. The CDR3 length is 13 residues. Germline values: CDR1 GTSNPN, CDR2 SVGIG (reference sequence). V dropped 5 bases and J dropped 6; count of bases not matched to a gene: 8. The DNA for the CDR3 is TGTGCCTGGGACATAGCGGGAGCGGGCGAGCAGTACTTC. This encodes CAWDIAGAGEQYF.

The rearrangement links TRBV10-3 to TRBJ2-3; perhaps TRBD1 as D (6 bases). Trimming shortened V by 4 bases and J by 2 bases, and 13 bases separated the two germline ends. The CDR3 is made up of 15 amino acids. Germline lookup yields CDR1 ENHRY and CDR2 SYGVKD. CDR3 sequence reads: CAISGQGQTTDTQYF. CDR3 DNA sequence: TGTGCCATCAGTGGTCAGGGGCAAACCACAGATACGCAGTATTTT.

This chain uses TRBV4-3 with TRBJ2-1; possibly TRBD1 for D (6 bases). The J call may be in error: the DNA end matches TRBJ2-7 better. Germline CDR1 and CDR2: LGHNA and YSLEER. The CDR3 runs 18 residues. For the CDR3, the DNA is TGCGCCAGCAGCCAAGGGATGCCAGGGGATACCATATACAATGAGCAGTACTTC. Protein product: CASSQGMPGDTIYNEQYF.

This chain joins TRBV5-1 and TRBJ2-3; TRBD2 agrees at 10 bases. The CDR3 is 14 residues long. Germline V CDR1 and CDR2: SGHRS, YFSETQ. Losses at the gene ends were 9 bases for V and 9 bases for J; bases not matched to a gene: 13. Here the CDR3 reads CATAGSGGQRTQYF. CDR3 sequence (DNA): TGCGCCACCGCCGGTAGCGGGGGGCAGAGGACGCAGTATTTT.

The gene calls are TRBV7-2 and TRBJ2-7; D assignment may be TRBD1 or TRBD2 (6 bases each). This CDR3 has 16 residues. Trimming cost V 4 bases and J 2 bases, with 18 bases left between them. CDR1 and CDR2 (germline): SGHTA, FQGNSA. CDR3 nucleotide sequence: TGTGCCAGCAGCTCGGAGACTAGGACAGCCGCCTACGAGCAGTACTTC. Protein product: CASSSETRTAAYEQYF. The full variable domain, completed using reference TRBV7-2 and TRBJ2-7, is GAGVSQSPSNKVTEKGKDVELRCDPISGHTALYWYRQSLGQGLEFLIYFQGNSAPDKSGLPSDRFSAERTGGSVSTLTIQRTQQEDSAVYLCASSSETRTAAYEQYFGPGTRLTVT.

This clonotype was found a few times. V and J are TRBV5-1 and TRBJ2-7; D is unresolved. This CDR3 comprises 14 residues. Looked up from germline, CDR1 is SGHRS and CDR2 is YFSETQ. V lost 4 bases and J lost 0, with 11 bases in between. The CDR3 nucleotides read TGCGCCAGCAGCCATCCGGGTAGCTCCTACGAGCAGTACTTC. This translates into CASSHPGSSYEQYF.

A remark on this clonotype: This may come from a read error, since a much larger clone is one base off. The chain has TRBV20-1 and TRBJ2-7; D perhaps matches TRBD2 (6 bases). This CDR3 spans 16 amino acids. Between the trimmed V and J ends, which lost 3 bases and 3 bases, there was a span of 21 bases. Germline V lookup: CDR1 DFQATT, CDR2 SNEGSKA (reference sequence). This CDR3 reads CSASELRDSPVYEQYF. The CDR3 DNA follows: TGCAGTGCTAGCGAACTCCGGGACTCCCCGGTCTACGAGCAGTACTTC.

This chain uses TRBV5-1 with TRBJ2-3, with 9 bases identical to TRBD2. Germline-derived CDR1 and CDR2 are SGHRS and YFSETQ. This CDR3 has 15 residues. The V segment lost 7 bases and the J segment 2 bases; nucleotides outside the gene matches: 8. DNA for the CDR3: TGCGCCAGCGGGACTAGCAACCAATCCACAGATACGCAGTATTTT. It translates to CASGTSNQSTDTQYF.

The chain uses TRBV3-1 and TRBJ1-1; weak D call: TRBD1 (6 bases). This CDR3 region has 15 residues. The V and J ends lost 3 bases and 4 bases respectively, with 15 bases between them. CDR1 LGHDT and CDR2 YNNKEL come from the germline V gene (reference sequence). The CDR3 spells CASSHGQPRGTEAFF. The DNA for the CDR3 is TGTGCCAGCAGCCACGGACAGCCCCGAGGCACTGAAGCTTTCTTT.

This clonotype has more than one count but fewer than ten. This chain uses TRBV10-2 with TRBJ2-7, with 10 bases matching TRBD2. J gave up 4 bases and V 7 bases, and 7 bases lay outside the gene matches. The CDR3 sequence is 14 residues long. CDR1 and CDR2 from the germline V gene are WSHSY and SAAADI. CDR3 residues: CASTGSGRHYEQYF. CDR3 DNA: TGCGCCAGCACTGGTAGCGGGAGGCATTACGAGCAGTACTTC.

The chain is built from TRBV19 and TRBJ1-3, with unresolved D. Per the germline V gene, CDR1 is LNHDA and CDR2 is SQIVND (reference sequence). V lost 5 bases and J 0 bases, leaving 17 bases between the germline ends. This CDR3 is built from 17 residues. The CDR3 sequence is CASSPLIGRRSGNTIYF. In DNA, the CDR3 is TGTGCCAGTAGTCCCCTCATTGGACGGCGCTCTGGAAACACCATATATTTT.

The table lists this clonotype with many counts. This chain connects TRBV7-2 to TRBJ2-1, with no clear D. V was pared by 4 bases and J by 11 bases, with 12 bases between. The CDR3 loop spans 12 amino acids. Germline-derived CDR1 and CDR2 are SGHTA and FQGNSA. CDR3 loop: CASSYRTPQQFF. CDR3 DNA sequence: TGTGCCAGCAGCTATAGGACGCCCCAGCAGTTCTTC.

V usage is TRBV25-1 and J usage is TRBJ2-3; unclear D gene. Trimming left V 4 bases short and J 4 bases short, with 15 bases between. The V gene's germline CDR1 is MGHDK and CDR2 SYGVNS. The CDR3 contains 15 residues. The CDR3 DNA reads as TGTGCCAGCAGTGCTACCTCGAACTGGGCAGATACGCAGTATTTT. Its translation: CASSATSNWADTQYF. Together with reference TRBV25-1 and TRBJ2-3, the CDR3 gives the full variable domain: EADIYQTPRYLVIGTGKKITLECSQTMGHDKMYWYQQDPGMELHLIHYSYGVNSTEKGDLSSESTVSRIRTEHFPLTLESARPSHTSQYLCASSATSNWADTQYFGPGTRLTVL.

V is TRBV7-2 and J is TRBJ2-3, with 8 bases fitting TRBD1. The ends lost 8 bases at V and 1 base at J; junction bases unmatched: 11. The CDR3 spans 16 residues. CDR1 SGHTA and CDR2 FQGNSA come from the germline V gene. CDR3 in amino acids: CASGGGQGARTDTQYF. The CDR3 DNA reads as TGTGCCAGCGGAGGGGGCCAGGGGGCCCGCACAGATACGCAGTATTTT.

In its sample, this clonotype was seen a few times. CDR3 sequence: CASRRLAGGEQYF. The CDR3 DNA follows: TGTGCCAGCAGGCGACTAGCGGGAGGGGAGCAGTACTTC. The chain combines TRBV12-3 or TRBV12-4 with TRBJ2-7; 14 nucleotides match TRBD2. The CDR3 sequence is 13 residues long. The V segment lost 6 bases and the J segment 7 bases; nucleotides outside the gene matches: 2.